The clone carrying this T cell receptor beta chain was counted between two and nine times. The CDR3 consists of 13 residues. Per germline, CDR1 LGHNT and CDR2 FRNRAP. The entry originates in a study of Graves' ophthalmopathy and Graves' hyperthyroidism. Amplification of the TCR beta CDR3 regions used RNA transcripts (as template). First-round RT-PCR with HTBI primers preceded a second-round multiplex PCR. TCRdb redid the calling of the multiplex PCR reads with MiXCR, one entry per CDR3 protein. The profile shows hundreds of thousands of distinct CDR3 sequences, around 14% of them singletons. The sequence derives from a woman aged 30 to 39 with Graves' ophthalmopathy. The specimen sequenced was blood. This rearrangement joins TRBV12-5 to TRBJ1-5; D might be TRBD1 (5 bases). The CDR3 loop is CATIPQGNQPQHF. The CDR3 region has the DNA TGTGCGACCATACCGCAGGGAAATCAGCCCCAGCATTTT.